These 7 T cell receptor beta chains originate from one sample sequenced in a study of beta chain features in type 1 diabetes. The study reverse transcribed the entire isolated RNA, so it sequenced expressed TCRB transcripts. Generated by immunoSEQ multiplex PCR, the TCRdb table keeps only in-frame clones and is missing some. Of under 400,000 clones detected, over 9.5% appear once; the ten largest clones hold about 0.018%. Sequencing used naive CD4+ T cells from blood. The receptors come from a young man in good health.

A few counts support this clone. The V gene is TRBV2, the J gene TRBJ2-7, with 7 bases matching TRBD2. The germline CDR1 and CDR2 sequences are SNHLY and FYNNEI. The CDR3 is 12 amino acids. V dropped 5 bases and J dropped 3; count of bases not matched to a gene: 1. The CDR3 region has the DNA TGTGCCAGCAGTTCGGGAGGCTACGAGCAGTACTTC. Its protein product is CASSSGGYEQYF.

V is TRBV7-2 and J is TRBJ2-7; 8 bases align to TRBD1. CDR1 and CDR2 (germline): SGHTA, FQGNSA. The trim removed 5 bases at V and 4 bases at J, leaving 10 bases unmatched. The CDR3 sequence is 15 residues long. The CDR3 coding sequence is TGTGCCAGCAGCCGAGTACAGGGGGAACTTTACGAGCAGTACTTC. This gives the protein CASSRVQGELYEQYF. Looking up the rest from reference TRBV7-2 and TRBJ2-7 gives the full variable domain: GAGVSQSPSNKVTEKGKDVELRCDPISGHTALYWYRQSLGQGLEFLIYFQGNSAPDKSGLPSDRFSAERTGGSVSTLTIQRTQQEDSAVYLCASSRVQGELYEQYFGPGTRLTVT.

This clone was observed a few times. The rearrangement joins TRBV30 to TRBJ1-1; D gene uncertain. The CDR3 is 13 amino acids. CDR1 GTSNPN and CDR2 SVGIG come from the germline V gene (reference sequence). V gave up 1 base and J gave up 6 bases, with 12 bases separating them. CDR3 sequence (DNA): TGTGCCTGGAGTGCAGTTATTACCGCTGAAGCTTTCTTT. This sequence encodes CAWSAVITAEAFF.

Concerning this clone: In the same sample, other DNA sequences code for this CDR3. This chain links TRBV18 with TRBJ2-1; 7 bases fit TRBD2. CDR3 length: 15 residues. Germline values: CDR1 KGHSH, CDR2 LQKENI. Trimming at V came to 0 bases and at J to 2 bases, leaving 1 base not matched to a gene. The DNA for the CDR3 is TGTGCCAGCTCACCACCGGCGGGGGCCTACAATGAGCAGTTCTTC. Translation gives CASSPPAGAYNEQFF.

This clone was detected a few times. The chain links TRBV25-1 to TRBJ2-5; D not resolved. V shed 1 base and J shed 4 bases, with 4 bases lying between them. The CDR3 runs to 12 residues. Germline assignment: CDR1 MGHDK and CDR2 SYGVNS. The DNA for the CDR3 is TGTGCCAGCAGTGAATCAGGAGAGACCCAGTACTTC. Translated, it gives CASSESGETQYF.

The rearrangement joins TRBV18 to TRBJ1-4; 7 bases agree with TRBD1. V shed 2 bases and J 6 bases; nucleotides not matched to a gene: 3. This CDR3 contains 14 residues. CDR1 KGHSH and CDR2 LQKENI come from the germline V gene. The CDR3 reads CASSPSGGYEKLFF. The CDR3 DNA reads as TGTGCCAGCTCACCATCAGGGGGTTATGAAAAACTGTTTTTT.

The chain employs TRBV5-5 and TRBJ2-6, with D possibly matching TRBD1 (5 bases). V was shortened by 0 bases and J by 4 bases, with 14 bases between the two germline ends. The germline gives CDR1 SGHKS, CDR2 YYEKEE (reference sequence). The CDR3 runs 17 residues. CDR3 residues: CASSLGPQGSGANVLTF. The CDR3 DNA reads as TGTGCCAGCAGCTTGGGTCCGCAGGGATCAGGGGCCAACGTCCTGACTTTC.